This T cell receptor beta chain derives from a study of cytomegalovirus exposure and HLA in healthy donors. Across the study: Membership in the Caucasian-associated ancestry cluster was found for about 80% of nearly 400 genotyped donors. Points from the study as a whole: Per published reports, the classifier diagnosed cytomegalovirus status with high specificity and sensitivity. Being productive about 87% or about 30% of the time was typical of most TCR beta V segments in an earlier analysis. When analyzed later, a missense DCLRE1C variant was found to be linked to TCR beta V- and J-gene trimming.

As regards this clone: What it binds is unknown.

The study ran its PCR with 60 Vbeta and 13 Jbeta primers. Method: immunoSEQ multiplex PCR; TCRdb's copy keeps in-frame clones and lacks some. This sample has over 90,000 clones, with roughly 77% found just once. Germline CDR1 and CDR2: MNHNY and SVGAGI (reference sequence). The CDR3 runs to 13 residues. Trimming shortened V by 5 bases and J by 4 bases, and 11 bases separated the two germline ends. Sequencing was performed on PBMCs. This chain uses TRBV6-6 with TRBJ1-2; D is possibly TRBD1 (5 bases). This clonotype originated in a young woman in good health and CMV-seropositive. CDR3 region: CASSPAGPYGYTF. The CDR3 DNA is TGTGCCAGCAGTCCCGCAGGGCCCTATGGCTACACCTTC.